These 15 T cell receptor beta chains came from one sample sequenced in a study of blood T cell repertoires in COVID-19. Profiled with immunoSEQ multiplex PCR; TCRdb holds only in-frame clones, not every one. The sample holds about 120,000 clones; about 90% are singletons and the top ten take 25% to 35%. The sequenced sample was peripheral blood. The receptors come from a woman in her 70s with acute or convalescent COVID-19.

The gene calls are TRBV10-1 and TRBJ2-5, with 11 bases aligning to TRBD2. Germline loops: CDR1 WNHNN, CDR2 SYGVQD (reference sequence). Trimming at V came to 2 bases and at J to 1 base, leaving 0 bases not matched to a gene. CDR3 size: 15 residues. CDR3 residues: CASSETSGSQETQYF. As DNA, the CDR3 is TGCGCCAGCAGTGAGACTAGCGGGAGCCAAGAGACCCAGTACTTC.

J is TRBJ2-5 and V is TRBV27, with D possibly matching TRBD1 (5 bases). Deletions cut 7 bases from V and 2 bases from J, with 14 bases between. Per the germline V gene, CDR1 is MNHEY and CDR2 is SMNVEV (reference sequence). This CDR3 is built from 14 residues. The CDR3 is CASKSTASQETQYF. DNA for the CDR3: TGTGCCAGCAAATCGACAGCGTCTCAAGAGACCCAGTACTTC.

CDR3 residues: CASGPTGLTSRLFF. In DNA, the CDR3 is TGTGCTAGTGGACCGACAGGGTTGACCTCGAGATTGTTTTTT. The genes are TRBV12-5 and TRBJ1-4; the match to TRBD1 covers 7 bases. The CDR3 totals 14 residues. The germline CDR1 and CDR2 sequences are LGHNT and FRNRAP. After removal of 6 bases from V and 15 bases from J, the junction contained 16 bases not matched to a gene.

This rearrangement joins TRBV4-1 to TRBJ1-2, with TRBD1 matching over 9 bases. The trim removed 6 bases at V and 5 bases at J, leaving 4 bases unmatched. Germline assignment: CDR1 MGHRA and CDR2 YSYEKL. This CDR3 contains 13 residues. The DNA for the CDR3 is TGCGCCAGCAGGGGGACAGGGAGTTATGGCTACACCTTC. Its translation: CASRGTGSYGYTF.

A single count supports this clone. The chain employs TRBV18 and TRBJ1-2, with a weak D call TRBD1 (5 bases). There are 16 residues in the CDR3. Germline-derived CDR1 and CDR2 are KGHSH and LQKENI. The V and J ends lost 4 bases and 0 bases respectively, with 15 bases between them. The CDR3: CASSRYLDTTNYGYTF. In nucleotides, the CDR3 is TGTGCCAGCTCACGATACCTGGACACCACTAACTATGGCTACACCTTC.

CDR3 region: CASSDGLGYEQYF. CDR3 bases: TGTGCCAGCAGTGACGGTCTCGGGTACGAGCAGTACTTC. V gene TRBV6-1 combines with J gene TRBJ2-7; no definite D call. The germline gives CDR1 MNHNS, CDR2 SASEGT. Trimming removed 3 bases from V and 4 bases from J, with 10 bases in between. The CDR3 covers 13 residues.

J is TRBJ2-1 and V is TRBV2, with 10 bases aligning to TRBD2. This CDR3 region has 15 residues. Germline CDR1 reads SNHLY; CDR2 reads FYNNEI. The V gene end was trimmed by 8 bases and the J gene end by 10 bases; junction bases not matched to a gene: 14. CDR3 coding DNA: TGTGCCAGCTTATCTCAAGGCCTAGCGGGGGACGAGCAGTTCTTC. Its translation is CASLSQGLAGDEQFF. Full variable domain (outside the CDR3, taken from reference TRBV2 and TRBJ2-1): EPEVTQTPSHQVTQMGQEVILRCVPISNHLYFYWYRQILGQKVEFLVSFYNNEISEKSEIFDDQFSVERPDGSNFTLKIRSTKLEDSAMYFCASLSQGLAGDEQFFGPGTRLTVL.

The chain recombines TRBV6-6 with TRBJ2-5; 8 nucleotides align to TRBD1. The CDR3 has 15 residues. Trimming removed 5 bases from V and 5 bases from J; junction bases left unmatched: 10. CDR1 and CDR2 from the germline V gene are MNHNY and SVGAGI (reference sequence). The chain's CDR3 is CASSTGRGRVETQYF. The CDR3 nucleotides read TGTGCCAGCAGTACAGGCAGGGGGCGGGTTGAGACCCAGTACTTC.

This chain links TRBV12-3 or TRBV12-4 with TRBJ1-1; D remains unclear. CDR3 length: 13 amino acids. V dropped 7 bases and J dropped 0 bases, with 9 bases sitting between them. CDR3 sequence (DNA): TGTGCCAGCAAAAAGAACATGAACACTGAAGCTTTCTTT. Its translation is CASKKNMNTEAFF.

This clone was seen only once. The V call is TRBV27, the J call TRBJ1-2; 7 bases agree with TRBD1. The CDR3 totals 14 residues. Germline CDR1 is MNHEY and CDR2 is SMNVEV (reference sequence). V lost 6 bases to trimming and J lost 4 bases; unmatched junction nucleotides: 8. The chain's CDR3 is CASSAEGAAYGYTF. In DNA form, the CDR3 reads TGTGCCAGCAGCGCCGAGGGGGCCGCCTATGGCTACACCTTC.

The J gene is TRBJ1-3, the V gene TRBV3-1 (or the pseudogene TRBV3-2); D remains ambiguous. Trimming removed 1 base from V and 4 bases from J, with 5 bases in between. This CDR3 comprises 13 residues. Germline V CDR1 and CDR2: LGHDT, YNNKEL (reference sequence). This CDR3 reads CASSQGSGNTIYF. For the CDR3, the DNA is TGTGCCAGCAGCCAAGGTAGCGGAAACACCATATATTTT.

The genes are TRBV7-9 and TRBJ2-2; the D gene is possibly TRBD2 (5 bases). The V gene lost 5 bases and the J gene lost 1 base, with 8 bases spanning the gap. Germline values: CDR1 SEHNR, CDR2 FQNEAQ (reference sequence). There are 14 residues in the CDR3. The CDR3 region has the DNA TGTGCCAGCAGCCCCAGCGGGAACACCGGGGAGCTGTTTTTT. This sequence encodes CASSPSGNTGELFF.

The V gene is TRBV21-1, the J gene TRBJ1-2; the DNA was not compared with TRBD1, the D call given in the table. TRBV21-1 is a pseudogene. The CDR3 consists of 15 residues. Here the CDR3 reads CASSASGEHNYGYTF. CDR3 coding DNA: TGTGCCAGCAGCGCATCAGGGGAACACAACTATGGCTACACCTTC.

The CDR3 spells CASSPTGLAGTGELFF. The DNA of the CDR3 is TGTGCCAGCAGCCCGACTGGACTAGCGGGGACCGGGGAGCTGTTTTTT. The chain carries TRBV9 and TRBJ2-2; 12 bases are shared with TRBD2. Per germline, CDR1 SGDLS and CDR2 YYNGEE. The CDR3 is 16 amino acids. Unmatched junction bases numbered 6, after V lost 4 bases and J lost 5 bases.

This sequence joins TRBV7-2 and TRBJ1-5; D perhaps matches TRBD1 (5 bases). Looked up from germline, CDR1 is SGHTA and CDR2 is FQGNSA. This CDR3 is built from 16 residues. Trimming took off 6 bases at V and 6 bases at J, with 21 bases between the two ends. This CDR3 reads CASSPEARGRRQPQHF. The CDR3 coding sequence is TGTGCCAGCAGTCCAGAGGCCCGGGGGAGGCGTCAGCCCCAGCATTTT.